Reported below is one T cell receptor (beta chain). The DNA is left out, because the CDR3 cannot be placed on it with certainty; the CDR3 is given as TCRdb lists it. Germline CDR1 KGHSH, CDR2 LQKENI. The CDR3 is 12 residues long, counting both termini. The sample comes from a study of early T cells in non-severe SARS-CoV-2 infection. Individual cDNA molecules carried attached unique molecular identifiers. TCRdb re-called the 5' RACE reads through MiXCR, storing one row per CDR3 protein. The sample carries some 82,000 distinct CDR3 sequences, around 12% recorded once. The sequences come from whole blood, collected at baseline. The chain uses TRBV18 and TRBJ2-5; the table calls TRBD1, which could not be checked here. The receptor was isolated from an adult who was a healthcare worker with PCR-confirmed SARS-CoV-2 infection or an uninfected control (not recorded which). The CDR3: CASSPQFAQGTF.